Following are 9 T cell receptor beta chains from one sample sequenced in a study of CD8 T cells in ankylosing spondylitis. In TCRdb, the 5' RACE reads were re-called with MiXCR into one record per CDR3 protein. The sample holds approximately 250,000 distinct CDR3 sequences, 20% to 30% seen once. Sequenced input: blood, either unsorted or a sorted T cell fraction (not recorded which). The source is a male donor with ankylosing spondylitis or in good health (not recorded which).

This clonotype was seen only a few times. V gene TRBV20-1 combines with J gene TRBJ2-7, with 9 bases aligning to TRBD1. Germline V CDR1 and CDR2: DFQATT, SNEGSKA (reference sequence). This CDR3 comprises 15 residues. Trimming took 5 bases from V and 6 from J; bases not matched to a gene: 14. The DNA of the CDR3 is TGCAGTGCTGCCGGGACAGGGTTTTTTGTTGGCGAGCAGTACTTC. Protein: CSAAGTGFFVGEQYF.

The J gene is TRBJ2-1, the V gene TRBV7-9, with 8 positions matching TRBD1. V lost 5 bases to trimming and J lost 9 bases; unmatched junction nucleotides: 6. CDR1 and CDR2 from the germline V gene are SEHNR and FQNEAQ (reference sequence). This CDR3 contains 13 residues. This CDR3 reads CASSRQGQSEQFF. In nucleotides, the CDR3 is TGTGCCAGCAGCCGACAGGGGCAGTCTGAGCAGTTCTTC.

This clonotype has just a few counts. The chain is built from TRBV29-1 and TRBJ2-3; possible D gene TRBD1, 5 bases. The germline gives CDR1 SQVTM, CDR2 ANQGSEA. This CDR3 is built from 15 residues. Deletions cut 6 bases from V and 6 bases from J, with 22 bases between. The DNA of the CDR3 is TGCAGCGTCTCTCCCATTATTCGGGCAGGGGATACGCAGTATTTT. Amino acids: CSVSPIIRAGDTQYF.

This clonotype was seen a few times. The J gene is TRBJ1-1, the V gene TRBV13; D is uncertain. The CDR3 sequence is 11 residues long. Germline V lookup: CDR1 PRHDT, CDR2 FYEKMQ (reference sequence). V shed 3 bases and J shed 8 bases, with 7 bases lying between them. This CDR3 is CASSFQVEAFF. The CDR3 DNA sequence: TGTGCCAGCAGCTTTCAGGTAGAAGCTTTCTTT. The full variable domain, in which reference TRBV13 and TRBJ1-1 provide the parts outside the CDR3, is AAGVIQSPRHLIKEKRETATLKCYPIPRHDTVYWYQQGPGQDPQFLISFYEKMQSDKGSIPDRFSAQQFSDYHSELNMSSLELGDSALYFCASSFQVEAFFGQGTRLTVV.

This clonotype appeared many times. CDR3 amino acids: CSAPDFGLAGIYNEQFF. Written as DNA, the CDR3 is TGCAGTGCTCCAGACTTCGGACTAGCGGGGATCTACAATGAGCAGTTCTTC. The V call is TRBV20-1, the J call TRBJ2-1, with 12 bases identical to TRBD2. The CDR3 is 17 amino acids. Unmatched junction bases numbered 11, after V lost 5 bases and J lost 3 bases. The germline V gene encodes CDR1 DFQATT and CDR2 SNEGSKA (reference sequence).

V gene TRBV15 combines with J gene TRBJ2-1, with a possible D match to TRBD2 (6 bases). Germline loops: CDR1 LNHNV, CDR2 YYDKDF (reference sequence). The CDR3 extends over 17 amino acids. V lost 0 bases to trimming and J lost 1 base, with 13 bases between them. CDR3 amino acids: CATSRDLGGLSYNEQFF. CDR3 sequence (DNA): TGTGCCACCAGCAGAGATCTCGGGGGTCTTTCCTACAATGAGCAGTTCTTC.

This clonotype was observed a few times. The chain combines TRBV20-1 with TRBJ2-5, with unresolved D. The CDR3 is 15 amino acids. Germline V gene data show CDR1 as DFQATT and CDR2 as SNEGSKA (reference sequence). Trimming removed 0 bases at V and 5 bases at J, with 16 bases between. CDR3 region: CSARDPARPWETQYF. In DNA form, the CDR3 reads TGCAGTGCTAGAGATCCCGCCCGTCCCTGGGAGACCCAGTACTTC.

This clonotype was observed at least ten times. V and J are TRBV10-1 and TRBJ1-1, with TRBD1 as a possible D gene (5 bases). Trimming removed 6 bases at V and 1 base at J, with 9 bases between. The CDR3 extends over 13 amino acids. Germline assignment: CDR1 WNHNN and CDR2 SYGVQD (reference sequence). This CDR3 reads CASSDGQNTEAFF. In nucleotides, the CDR3 is TGCGCCAGCAGCGATGGACAGAACACTGAAGCTTTCTTT.

This clonotype was recorded a few times. The chain recombines TRBV20-1 with TRBJ2-5, with TRBD1 as a possible D gene (6 bases). V was clipped by 6 bases and J by 7 bases, with 18 bases between them. The CDR3 length is 13 residues. In germline, CDR1 is DFQATT, CDR2 SNEGSKA (reference sequence). In DNA, the CDR3 is TGCAGTGCCCGCCTTGACAGGTTAGGGACCCAGTACTTC. This translates into CSARLDRLGTQYF.